The TCR beta chain under discussion was sequenced for a study of T-cell memory formation after mild COVID-19. At the level of the study: TCR clusters mostly belonged to single donors. Study-wide findings and caveats: Contracting clones localized mainly to CM and EM when CD4+ and mainly to EMRA when CD8+.

From germline, CDR1 is KGHSH and CDR2 LQKENI. V gave up 8 bases and J gave up 5 bases; unmatched junction bases: 7. The CDR3 has 13 residues. In TCRdb, the 5' RACE reads were re-called with MiXCR into one record per CDR3 protein. This sample has about 430,000 distinct CDR3 sequences, with more than 15% found just once. In this sample, this clonotype turned up a few times. Its antigen remains unidentified. The V call is TRBV18, the J call TRBJ2-7; 9 bases are a match to TRBD1. The material sequenced was PBMCs or a T cell subset sorted from them (not recorded which). This TCR was recovered from a man in his late teens or twenties who had mild COVID-19 (a few samples of this study predate the infection). Cell type and time point are not known. CDR3 nucleotide sequence: TGTGCCAGCCTGGGACAGGGAAGGAACGAGCAGTACTTC. This sequence encodes CASLGQGRNEQYF. Full variable domain (missing parts from reference TRBV18 and TRBJ2-7): NAGVMQNPRHLVRRRGQEARLRCSPMKGHSHVYWYRQLPEEGLKFMVYLQKENIIDESGMPKERFSAEFPKEGPSILRIQQVVRGDSAAYFCASLGQGRNEQYFGPGTRLTVT.